The clone carrying this T cell receptor (beta chain) is medium-sized by share. This specimen belongs to a study of molecular identifiers for immune sequencing clone quantification. Germline assignment: CDR1 SGHAT and CDR2 FQNNGV. Trimming removed 3 bases from V and 0 bases from J, with 3 bases in between. This CDR3 is 14 amino acids long. TCRdb used MiXCR to reprocess the PCR reads, holding one entry per CDR3 protein. The sample consists of approximately 10,000 distinct CDR3 sequences, 14% of them appearing once. Specimen: naive CD8+ T cells from blood, with Jurkat cell RNA spiked in. The subset: FACS-sorted CD8+CD4-CCR7+CD45RA+ naive T cells. The chain couples TRBV11-2 to TRBJ2-6; no clear D. The receptor comes from a human donor in good health. Some libraries in this study had Jurkat cell RNA spiked in. In nucleotides, the CDR3 is TGTGCCAGCAGCTTGGACTCTGGGGCCAACGTCCTGACTTTC. This gives the protein CASSLDSGANVLTF.